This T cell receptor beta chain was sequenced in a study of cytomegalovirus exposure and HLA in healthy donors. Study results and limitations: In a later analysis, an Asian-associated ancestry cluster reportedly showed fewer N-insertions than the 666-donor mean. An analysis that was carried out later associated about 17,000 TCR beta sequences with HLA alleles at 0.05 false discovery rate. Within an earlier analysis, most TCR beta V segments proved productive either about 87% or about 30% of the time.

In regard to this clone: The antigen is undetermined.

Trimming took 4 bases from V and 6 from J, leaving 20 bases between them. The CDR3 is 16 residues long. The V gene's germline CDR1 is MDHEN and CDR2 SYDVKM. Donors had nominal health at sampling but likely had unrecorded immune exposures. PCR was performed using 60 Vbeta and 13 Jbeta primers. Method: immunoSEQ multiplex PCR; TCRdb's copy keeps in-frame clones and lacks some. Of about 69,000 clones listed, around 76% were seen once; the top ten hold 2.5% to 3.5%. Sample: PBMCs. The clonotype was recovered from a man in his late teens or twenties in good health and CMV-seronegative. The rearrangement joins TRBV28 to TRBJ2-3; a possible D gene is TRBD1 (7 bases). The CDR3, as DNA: TGTGCCAGCAGTTCCCCTGGGGCAGGGGGGCGGGATACGCAGTATTTT. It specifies CASSSPGAGGRDTQYF. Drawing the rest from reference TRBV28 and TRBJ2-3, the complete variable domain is DVKVTQSSRYLVKRTGEKVFLECVQDMDHENMFWYRQDPGLGLRLIYFSYDVKMKEKGDIPEGYSVSREKKERFSLILESASTNQTSMYLCASSSPGAGGRDTQYFGPGTRLTVL.